What follows are 21 T cell receptor beta chains derived from one specimen sequenced in a study of blood T cell repertoires in COVID-19. Clones were sequenced by immunoSEQ multiplex PCR, and TCRdb holds only the in-frame ones, with some missing. Of 270,000 or so clones listed, roughly 86% are singletons. The sample was peripheral blood. The receptors were gathered from a man in his forties with active or convalescent COVID-19.

The chain links TRBV2 to TRBJ1-3; no reliable D call. The CDR3 loop spans 15 amino acids. CDR1 is SNHLY, CDR2 FYNNEI, per germline. Trimming cost V 4 bases and J 0 bases, with 10 bases left between them. CDR3 bases: TGTGCCAGCAGTGTTACAGTCGTCTCTGGAAACACCATATATTTT. Translating gives CASSVTVVSGNTIYF.

The rearrangement joins TRBV2 to TRBJ1-5, with 11 bases that match TRBD1. The ends lost 1 base at V and 7 bases at J; junction bases unmatched: 3. There are 15 residues in the CDR3. From germline, CDR1 is SNHLY and CDR2 FYNNEI. The CDR3 loop reads CASSEEGTGGQPQHF. The CDR3 nucleotides read TGTGCCAGCAGTGAAGAGGGGACAGGGGGACAGCCCCAGCATTTT.

This sequence joins TRBV11-3 and TRBJ2-4; TRBD2 matches 8 bases. The CDR3 sequence is 14 residues long. Germline V gives CDR1 SGHNT, CDR2 YENEEA. V was clipped by 5 bases and J by 6 bases; unmatched bases: 6. In DNA, the CDR3 is TGTGCCAGCAGCCGACAGCGGGAGCTAAACATTCAGTACTTC. Its protein product is CASSRQRELNIQYF.

The rearrangement uses TRBV5-4 and TRBJ2-7, with 8 bases fitting TRBD2. With 3 bases clipped from V and 4 bases from J, the junction kept 15 bases outside the gene matches. Germline lookup yields CDR1 SGHNT and CDR2 YYREEE (reference sequence). This CDR3 is 17 amino acids long. CDR3 amino acids: CASSSDRSGTGVYEQYF. CDR3 nucleotides: TGTGCCAGCAGCTCGGACCGTAGCGGGACCGGCGTATACGAGCAGTACTTC.

The genes are TRBV10-3 and TRBJ2-7, with 7 nucleotides matching TRBD2. Germline CDR1 ENHRY, CDR2 SYGVKD. V lost 8 bases to trimming and J lost 3 bases; unmatched junction nucleotides: 7. This CDR3 has 13 amino acids. The CDR3 reads CAIAPASGYEQYF. The CDR3 bases are TGTGCCATCGCCCCCGCTAGCGGCTACGAGCAGTACTTC.

This rearrangement joins TRBV29-1 to TRBJ2-1; D may be TRBD2 (5 bases). The germline V gene encodes CDR1 SQVTM and CDR2 ANQGSEA. CDR3 size: 15 residues. Trimming took off 7 bases at V and 0 bases at J, with 16 bases between the two ends. The CDR3 loop reads CSAREPARSYNEQFF. The CDR3, as DNA: TGCAGCGCCCGGGAACCAGCGCGCTCCTACAATGAGCAGTTCTTC.

V is TRBV5-6 and J is TRBJ1-6, with TRBD1 matching over 7 bases. V lost 3 bases, J lost 7 bases, and 4 bases stayed unmatched. CDR1 is SGHDT and CDR2 is YYEEEE in the germline V gene. The CDR3 loop spans 14 amino acids. CDR3 loop: CASSWDRWNSPLHF. The CDR3 DNA sequence: TGTGCCAGCAGCTGGGACAGATGGAATTCACCCCTCCACTTT. The full variable domain, with the rest looked up from reference TRBV5-6 and TRBJ1-6, is DAGVTQSPTHLIKTRGQQVTLRCSPKSGHDTVSWYQQALGQGPQFIFQYYEEEERQRGNFPDRFSGHQFPNYSSELNVNALLLGDSALYLCASSWDRWNSPLHFGNGTRLTVT.

The chain couples TRBV27 to TRBJ2-7, with D perhaps matching TRBD1 (5 bases). V lost 6 bases and J lost 3, with 18 bases in between. This CDR3 spans 15 amino acids. Germline V gene data show CDR1 as MNHEY and CDR2 as SMNVEV (reference sequence). CDR3 bases: TGTGCCAGCAGCCACGGCAGGGTGGAAGACTACGAGCAGTACTTC. Protein sequence: CASSHGRVEDYEQYF.

The rearrangement uses TRBV6-6 and TRBJ2-5; TRBD1 matches at 7 bases. CDR3 length equals 15 residues. The germline gives CDR1 MNHNY, CDR2 SVGAGI (reference sequence). V lost 6 bases, J lost 4 bases, and 11 bases stayed unmatched. The CDR3 coding sequence is TGTGCCAGCAGCGCTCCCCGACAGGGACGAGAGACCCAGTACTTC. Its protein is CASSAPRQGRETQYF.

This chain uses TRBV4-2 with TRBJ2-3; 11 bases are a match to TRBD2. Trimming at V came to 3 bases and at J to 2 bases, leaving 4 bases not matched to a gene. CDR1 and CDR2 (germline): LGHNA, YNFKEQ. The CDR3 runs 16 residues. CDR3 amino acids: CASSHLLAGDTDTQYF. The CDR3 nucleotides read TGTGCCAGCAGCCACCTACTAGCGGGAGACACAGATACGCAGTATTTT.

The chain has TRBV7-8 and TRBJ2-1; D is possibly TRBD2 (5 bases). Germline loops: CDR1 SGHVS, CDR2 FQNEAQ. Trimming took off 4 bases at V and 5 bases at J, with 9 bases between the two ends. The CDR3 is 13 residues long. This chain's CDR3 is CASSSLGNNEQFF. The CDR3 DNA reads as TGTGCCAGCAGCTCACTAGGGAACAATGAGCAGTTCTTC.

The chain couples TRBV6-5 to TRBJ1-5, with 7 nucleotides matching TRBD1. CDR1 is MNHEY and CDR2 is SVGAGI in the germline V gene. V trimming: 8 bases; J trimming: 6 bases; junction bases outside the gene matches: 10. The CDR3 totals 14 residues. The CDR3: CASAGGGIGQPQHF. The CDR3 nucleotides are TGTGCCAGCGCCGGAGGGGGCATCGGTCAGCCCCAGCATTTT.

The chain recombines TRBV9 with TRBJ1-3; D uncertain. Germline V gene sequence: CDR1 SGDLS, CDR2 YYNGEE. This CDR3 has 15 residues. V lost 3 bases to trimming and J lost 0 bases, with 10 bases between them. In nucleotides, the CDR3 is TGTGCCAGCAGCGCCGCAGGAAACTCTGGAAACACCATATATTTT. This encodes CASSAAGNSGNTIYF.

The chain has TRBV19 and TRBJ2-3, with TRBD1 as a possible D gene (6 bases). The V gene's germline CDR1 is LNHDA and CDR2 SQIVND (reference sequence). V was cut by 4 bases and J by 6 bases, with 14 bases left in between. This CDR3 contains 14 residues. The CDR3 protein is CASSSTGIEDTQYF. The DNA for the CDR3 is TGTGCCAGTAGTAGCACAGGGATTGAGGATACGCAGTATTTT.

CDR3 sequence reads: CASSHPGTGRFEKLFF. Here the CDR3 DNA reads TGTGCCAGCAGCCACCCCGGGACAGGGCGGTTTGAAAAACTGTTTTTT. The chain combines TRBV3-1 (or the pseudogene TRBV3-2) with TRBJ1-4; 9 nucleotides align to TRBD1. The CDR3 runs 16 residues. Trimming cost V 3 bases and J 7 bases; bases outside gene matches: 9. Germline CDR1 and CDR2: LGHDT and YNNKEL (reference sequence).

The genes are TRBV6-6 and TRBJ1-1; 7 positions match TRBD1. Germline V lookup: CDR1 MNHNY, CDR2 SVGAGI (reference sequence). Trimming cost V 2 bases and J 7 bases; bases outside gene matches: 4. The length of the CDR3 is 13 residues. Here the CDR3 DNA reads TGTGCCAGCAGTTACCGGGACAGCAGTGAAGCTTTCTTT. Its translation: CASSYRDSSEAFF.

The rearrangement uses TRBV2 and TRBJ1-4, with 7 bases aligning to TRBD1. Germline V CDR1 and CDR2: SNHLY, FYNNEI. This CDR3 contains 13 residues. V trimming: 5 bases; J trimming: 5 bases; junction bases outside the gene matches: 2. The DNA for the CDR3 is TGTGCCAGCAGTCGGGACAGAAATGAAAAACTGTTTTTT. Translating gives CASSRDRNEKLFF.

The genes are TRBV6-5 and TRBJ1-1; 7 nucleotides agree with TRBD1. Germline CDR1 is MNHEY and CDR2 is SVGAGI. With V trimmed by 1 base and J by 9 bases, 8 bases remained unmatched. The CDR3 extends over 14 amino acids. CDR3 DNA sequence: TGTGCCAGCAGTTACTTCGAACAGGGGACCCAAGCTTTCTTT. This gives the protein CASSYFEQGTQAFF.

The genes are TRBV4-1 and TRBJ1-3; a weak D match, TRBD1 (5 bases). Germline CDR1 MGHRA, CDR2 YSYEKL. The V gene lost 0 bases and the J gene lost 4 bases, with 19 bases spanning the gap. There are 18 residues in the CDR3. CDR3: CASSQDSWGLLRGNTIYF. CDR3 DNA: TGCGCCAGCAGCCAAGATTCTTGGGGCTTACTGAGAGGAAACACCATATATTTT.

This clone was counted between two and nine times. The same CDR3 arises from other DNA sequences in this sample as well. The chain combines TRBV27 with TRBJ1-1, with TRBD1 identical over 7 bases. CDR1 and CDR2 from the germline V gene are MNHEY and SMNVEV (reference sequence). Losses at the gene ends were 6 bases for V and 5 bases for J; bases not matched to a gene: 6. The CDR3 length is 13 residues. In DNA, the CDR3 is TGTGCCAGCAGCCTAGGGGGCGGTACTGAAGCTTTCTTT. Amino acids: CASSLGGGTEAFF.

CDR3 DNA sequence: TGTGCCATCAGTGAGGACAGGGACAGGTTGCCTGAAGCTTTCTTT. It codes for CAISEDRDRLPEAFF. The rearrangement joins TRBV10-3 to TRBJ1-1; 8 positions agree with TRBD1. The V gene end was trimmed by 2 bases and the J gene end by 6 bases; junction bases not matched to a gene: 8. This CDR3 is built from 15 residues. Germline-derived CDR1 and CDR2 are ENHRY and SYGVKD.